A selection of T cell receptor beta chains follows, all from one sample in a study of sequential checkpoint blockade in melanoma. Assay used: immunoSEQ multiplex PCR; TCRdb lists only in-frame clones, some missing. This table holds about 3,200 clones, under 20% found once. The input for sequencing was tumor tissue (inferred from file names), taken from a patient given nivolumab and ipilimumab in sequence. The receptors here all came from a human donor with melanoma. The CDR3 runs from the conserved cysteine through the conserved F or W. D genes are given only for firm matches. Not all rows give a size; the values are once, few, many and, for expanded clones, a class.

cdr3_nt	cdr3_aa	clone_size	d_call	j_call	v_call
TGTGCCAGCAATCTGAGCGGCCGTACCGGGGAGCTGTTTTTT	CASNLSGRTGELFF	-	-	TRBJ2-2	TRBV12-5
TGTGCCAGCAGCCATTGGGATTACAGGGGGCGGAACATTCAGTACTTC	CASSHWDYRGRNIQYF	-	TRBD1	TRBJ2-4	TRBV14
TGCGCCAGCAGCCCTGGCCGCAATGCAGGGAATCGATGGTGGGAAAAACTGTTTTTT	CASSPGRNAGNRWWEKLFF	-	-	TRBJ1-4	TRBV5-1
TGTGCCAGTAGTCTGTCAGGGTATAATTCACCCCTCCACTTT	CASSLSGYNSPLHF	-	-	TRBJ1-6	TRBV19
TGTGCCAGCAGACCCCCTAGCGGGGGTTACGAGCAGTACTTC	CASRPPSGGYEQYF	medium-sized	TRBD2	TRBJ2-7	TRBV11-3
TGCGCCAGCAGCTTGGGGGACAGGGGAATCACTGAAGCTTTCTTT	CASSLGDRGITEAFF	-	TRBD1	TRBJ1-1	TRBV5-1
TGTGCCAGCAGGTCCACTAGCGCCGGGTGGGAGCAGTACTTC	CASRSTSAGWEQYF	many	TRBD2	TRBJ2-7	TRBV11-3
TGTGCCAGCAGTTACGTCTCAGGGACCGGGGCCAACGTCCTGACTTTC	CASSYVSGTGANVLTF	-	-	TRBJ2-6	TRBV6-8
TGTGCCAGCAGCCGACAGGGGGCGCAGGGCTACACCTTC	CASSRQGAQGYTF	many	TRBD1	TRBJ1-2	TRBV6-8
TGCGCCAGCAGCCAAGATATAGGGCCAGGTTGGAGCAATGAGCAGTTCTTC	CASSQDIGPGWSNEQFF	-	-	TRBJ2-1	TRBV1
TGTGCCAGCAGCAGGGACAGCATGACCGGGGAGCTGTTTTTT	CASSRDSMTGELFF	few	TRBD1	TRBJ2-2	TRBV11-3
TGTGCCACCAGCAGAGAGAACAGGGAAGGCACTGAAGCTTTCTTT	CATSRENREGTEAFF	medium-sized	-	TRBJ1-1	TRBV15
TGTGCCACTTGGTGGTCTGGGGCCAACGTCCTGACTTTC	CATWWSGANVLTF	-	-	TRBJ2-6	TRBV6-8
TGTGCCAGCAGCTCTACCGAGGGACAAAAGGGCCTTGTTGAGCAGTTCTTC	CASSSTEGQKGLVEQFF	medium-sized	-	TRBJ2-1	TRBV11-3
TGTGCCAGCAGTTACTACGGGGGGGCTTGGCAAGAGACCCAGTACTTC	CASSYYGGAWQETQYF	few	TRBD2	TRBJ2-5	TRBV6-8
TGTGCCAGCAGCCAGGGGTCGTCCGGAAACACCATATATTTT	CASSQGSSGNTIYF	many	-	TRBJ1-3	TRBV11-3
TGTGCCAGTAGTCCTACTTGGGGGCTTAACTATGGCTACACCTTC	CASSPTWGLNYGYTF	-	-	TRBJ1-2	TRBV19
TGCGCCAGCAGCCAAGAATACCTTGCGTGGGAGCAGTTCTTC	CASSQEYLAWEQFF	-	-	TRBJ2-1	TRBV23-1
TGTGCCAGCAGCTTAAGGGGACATACCTACGAGCAGTACTTC	CASSLRGHTYEQYF	-	-	TRBJ2-7	TRBV11-3
TGTGCCAGCGTGGGACCAAAGCGGGGGGAATCCTACAATGAGCAGTTCTTC	CASVGPKRGESYNEQFF	-	TRBD2	TRBJ2-1	TRBV9
TGTGCCAGCAGCTGGACTAGCGGGGGGACCGGGGAGCTGTTTTTT	CASSWTSGGTGELFF	-	TRBD2	TRBJ2-2	TRBV6-8
TGTGCCATCAGTGAGCTAATACAGGGGGCCAGTGAAAAACTGTTTTTT	CAISELIQGASEKLFF	few	TRBD1	TRBJ1-4	TRBV10-3
TGTGCCAGCAGCTCCGGAAGGGGACAGGAGACCCAGTACTTC	CASSSGRGQETQYF	-	TRBD1	TRBJ2-5	TRBV6-8
TGTGCCAGCTCACCATCCAGCGGGGGCACTGACGGGACCCAGTACTTC	CASSPSSGGTDGTQYF	-	TRBD2	TRBJ2-5	TRBV18
TGTGCCAGCAGTGAGGCCTCCTACGAGCAGTACTTC	CASSEASYEQYF	-	-	TRBJ2-7	TRBV6-8
TGTGCCAGCAGTTTTACCGGGACTATGCTCACAGATACGCAGTATTTT	CASSFTGTMLTDTQYF	medium-sized	TRBD2	TRBJ2-3	TRBV6-8
TGTGCCAGCAGCCCACCAACAGCGAACACTGAAGCTTTCTTT	CASSPPTANTEAFF	medium-sized	-	TRBJ1-1	TRBV11-3
TGTGCCAGTAGATGGGGGGCGCCTAATGAAAAACTGTTTTTT	CASRWGAPNEKLFF	few	-	TRBJ1-4	TRBV19
TGTGCCAGTAGTAAGGAGAAGGGGCCAGCCTACGAGCAGTACTTC	CASSKEKGPAYEQYF	-	-	TRBJ2-7	TRBV19
TGCGCCAGCAGCCAAGGGGATTGGGAACCCGAGCAGTACTTC	CASSQGDWEPEQYF	-	-	TRBJ2-7	TRBV4-1
TGTGCCAGCAGCTTAATGGAGGGCACCGGGGAGCTGTTTTTT	CASSLMEGTGELFF	many	-	TRBJ2-2	TRBV11-3
TGTGCCAGCAGCGTAGTTGGGGGAGAGACCCAGTACTTC	CASSVVGGETQYF	-	-	TRBJ2-5	TRBV9
TGTGCCAGCAGCTGGGGTACGGGGAGTTCAGGTTATGGCTACACCTTC	CASSWGTGSSGYGYTF	many	-	TRBJ1-2	TRBV11-3
TGTGCCAGCAGTACCTGGACAGGGGGCTACGAGCAGTACTTC	CASSTWTGGYEQYF	-	TRBD1	TRBJ2-7	TRBV6-8
TGTGCCAGCAGGGCGACAGGGGCGGCCCCGAACACCGGGGAGCTGTTTTTT	CASRATGAAPNTGELFF	medium-sized	TRBD1	TRBJ2-2	TRBV6-8
TGTGCCAGTAGTATGGGTCCTCGCCAAAAGGATAACTATGGCTACACCTTC	CASSMGPRQKDNYGYTF	-	-	TRBJ1-2	TRBV19
TGTGCCAGCAATCGAAAGATGGGACAGGGGACGACTGGCTACACCTTC	CASNRKMGQGTTGYTF	few	TRBD1	TRBJ1-2	TRBV6-8
TGCGCCAGCAGCCAAGGCCCCCTGACAGAGACCCAGTACTTC	CASSQGPLTETQYF	few	-	TRBJ2-5	TRBV4-1
TGTGCCAGCAGGGCAGGGTCGGAAGCTTTCTTT	CASRAGSEAFF	few	-	TRBJ1-1	TRBV6-7
TGTGCCAGCAGCCAAGGGGTTTATGGCTACACCTTC	CASSQGVYGYTF	-	-	TRBJ1-2	TRBV16
TGTGCCAGCAGCTTAGGCAGAGACCAAGAGACCCAGTACTTC	CASSLGRDQETQYF	many	-	TRBJ2-5	TRBV11-3
TGTGCCAGCAGTTACTCCGCAGGAACCTACGAGCAGTACTTC	CASSYSAGTYEQYF	-	-	TRBJ2-7	TRBV6-8
TGTGCCAGCAGCCCCATGGTGCACCATAGCCCCGGGGAGCTGTTTTTT	CASSPMVHHSPGELFF	large	-	TRBJ2-2	TRBV11-3
TGCGCCAGCAGCTTGATGGCTAGCGGGGGGACATACAATGAGCAGTTCTTC	CASSLMASGGTYNEQFF	-	TRBD2	TRBJ2-1	TRBV5-1
TGTGCCAGCAGCGGAAGACAGGGGAACACCGGGGAGCTGTTTTTT	CASSGRQGNTGELFF	medium-sized	TRBD1	TRBJ2-2	TRBV9
TGCGCCAGCAGCTTGGGGGCGGGTGCAACTAATGAAAAACTGTTTTTT	CASSLGAGATNEKLFF	-	-	TRBJ1-4	TRBV5-1
TGTGCCAGCAGCTTTCCCCCCGGACTAGCGGTGGCAGATACGCAGTATTTT	CASSFPPGLAVADTQYF	few	TRBD2	TRBJ2-3	TRBV11-3
TGTGCCATCTGGCGCGAGAAGGTAGATACGCAGTATTTT	CAIWREKVDTQYF	few	-	TRBJ2-3	TRBV28
TGTGCCAGCTCACCTACATTCGATACGCAGTATTTT	CASSPTFDTQYF	-	-	TRBJ2-3	TRBV18
TGTGCCAGCAGCTTAGGAGCAGGGTTTTATAATTCACCCCTCCACTTT	CASSLGAGFYNSPLHF	many	-	TRBJ1-6	TRBV11-3
TGTGCCAGCAGTGCCAGCCTCTTAAATGGCTACACCTTC	CASSASLLNGYTF	-	-	TRBJ1-2	TRBV9
TGTGCCAGCAGCTTCAACGGAAATAACTATGGCTACACCTTC	CASSFNGNNYGYTF	many	-	TRBJ1-2	TRBV11-3
TGTGCCAGCAGCCAGACGGGGACAGGATTAAATTCACCCCTCCACTTT	CASSQTGTGLNSPLHF	medium-sized	TRBD1	TRBJ1-6	TRBV6-8
TGTGCCAGCAGCCCCAACGTGGGTTCCCCGGAGGAGACCCAGTACTTC	CASSPNVGSPEETQYF	-	-	TRBJ2-5	TRBV9